This entry describes one T cell receptor beta chain. Germline CDR1 WNHNN, CDR2 SYGVQD (reference sequence). V was shortened by 2 bases and J by 1 base, with 11 bases between the two germline ends. The CDR3 covers 15 residues. This sample is drawn from a study of control samples from healthy donors and cancer patients. Profiled with immunoSEQ multiplex PCR; TCRdb holds only in-frame clones, not every one. The data hold about 130,000 clones, with approximately 90% observed a single time. This receptor was obtained from a man aged 50 to 60 in good health. Specimen: blood. V is TRBV10-1 and J is TRBJ1-1; the D is unclear. The CDR3 bases are TGCGCCAGCAGTGAGAGGAGAGACAAGAACACTGAAGCTTTCTTT. Its protein product is CASSERRDKNTEAFF.